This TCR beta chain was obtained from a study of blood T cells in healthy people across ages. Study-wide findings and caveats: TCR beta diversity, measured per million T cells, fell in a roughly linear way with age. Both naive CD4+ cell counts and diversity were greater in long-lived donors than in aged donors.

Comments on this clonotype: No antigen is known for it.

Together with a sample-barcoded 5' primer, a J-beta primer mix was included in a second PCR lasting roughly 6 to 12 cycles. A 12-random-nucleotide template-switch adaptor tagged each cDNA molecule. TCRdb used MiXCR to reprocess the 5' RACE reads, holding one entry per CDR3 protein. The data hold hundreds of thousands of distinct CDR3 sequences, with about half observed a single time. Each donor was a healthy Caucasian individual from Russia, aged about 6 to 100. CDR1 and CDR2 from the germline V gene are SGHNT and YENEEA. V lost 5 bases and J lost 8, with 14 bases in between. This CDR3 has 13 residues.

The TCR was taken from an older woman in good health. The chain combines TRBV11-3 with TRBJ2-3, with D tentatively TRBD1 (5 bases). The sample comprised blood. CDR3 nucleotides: TGTGCCAGCAGCCCTGCAGGGTTGGCTACGCAGTATTTT. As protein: CASSPAGLATQYF. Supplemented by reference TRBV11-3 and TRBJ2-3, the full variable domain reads EAGVVQSPRYKIIEKKQPVAFWCNPISGHNTLYWYLQNLGQGPELLIRYENEEAVDDSQLPKDRFSAERLKGVDSTLKIQPAELGDSAVYLCASSPAGLATQYFGPGTRLTVL.